This T cell receptor beta chain is drawn from a study of blood T cell repertoires in COVID-19 (dated by TCRdb to the early 2020s). Study-level background: Samples covering the acute and convalescent phases of COVID-19 were provided by collaborators in the United States, Italy and Spain. The material from the prospective study consisted of cDNA or gDNA derived from T cells, B-cell-depleted T cells, or PBMCs. Subjects who had been exposed to COVID-19, were actively infected with it, or had recovered from it provided the deeply sampled blood TCRbeta repertoires that made up the dataset. A freely available public database, intended as a resource for researchers studying the immune response to SARS-CoV-2, is where the repertoires were released. Samples were obtained from the ongoing ImmuneRACE study (first 160 participants) and from some 1,200 subjects provided by 6 global collaborators. Sample metadata almost always included a de-identified subject ID, COVID-19 status, age in years and sex. Where HLA class I and class II types were available, the types were taken from metadata supplied by the sample provider, not from assay-based typing.

Whole blood was collected in K2EDTA tubes by collaborating institutions according to the institutions' own protocols. For TCRbeta analysis, collaborators shipped samples in one of three forms: frozen whole blood, isolated PBMCs, or DNA extracted from either of those sample types. Overall results and qualifications from the work: Clinical and demographic metadata were provided uncurated, with the amount varying by source and participant.

Ends trimmed: V by 4 bases, J by 4 bases; bases unmatched to a gene: 2. CDR1 SQVTM and CDR2 ANQGSEA are derived from the germline V gene. From its cysteine to its phenylalanine, the CDR3 spans 14 amino acids. Just the 42-base CDR3 DNA is kept, in frame starting at base 1. Regarding this clone: What this receptor recognizes is not known. Base qualities are not at hand, and no much larger clone is one base apart.

TCRbeta CDR3 regions were amplified from genomic DNA by means of the immunoSEQ Assay, a bias-controlled multiplex PCR. Per the original workflow: The number of nucleated cells in each sample was estimated from the amplification of reference gene primers within the assay. Sequence reads were collapsed and filtered to measure the absolute abundance of every unique TCRbeta CDR3 rearrangement. Productive Simpson clonality was computed per sample as the square root of Simpson's diversity index over productive rearrangements. Drawn from immuneACCESS, this table holds only the in-frame rearrangements with V and J called that TCRdb kept. Clones are partly lost; checked studies trace under half to an unresolved V gene and leave the rest unexplained. V and J calls plus clone size are reproduced from that table; the DNA served to infer D and trimming. This sample holds about 160,000 clones; over 80% were observed only once. The ten most abundant clones make up under 3.5% of the sample.

The source is a woman in her sixties or seventies with acute or convalescent COVID-19. The material sequenced was peripheral blood. The chain was built from TRBV29-1 and TRBJ2-2, and 11 junctional nucleotides match TRBD2. In nucleotides, the sequence is TGCAGCGTTGCTAGCGGGGGGACCACCGGGGAGCTGTTTTTT. The resulting protein is CSVASGGTTGELFF.